This T cell receptor beta chain originates from a study of Graves' ophthalmopathy and Graves' hyperthyroidism. On this clonotype: Its antigen is not identified. One junction end disagrees with the germline gene, perhaps due to a read error.

This CDR3 is 13 amino acids long. Germline assignment: CDR1 SGHTA and CDR2 FQGNSA. Study-wide results and caveats: Most expanded clonotypes in thyroid above 0.001 frequency also showed up in blood.

Amplification from RNA transcripts yielded the TCR beta CDR3 regions. HTBI-primed RT-PCR formed the first round, and a multiplex PCR formed the second. TCRdb reprocessed the multiplex PCR reads via MiXCR and lists one record per CDR3 protein. Of under 350,000 distinct CDR3 sequences listed, around a sixth are singletons. The chain links TRBV7-2 to TRBJ2-5, with a tentative D call TRBD1 (5 bases). This receptor was taken from an adult man with Graves' ophthalmopathy. Input material: peripheral blood. The CDR3 sequence: CARSYGQGETQYF. The CDR3 coding sequence is TGTGCCAGGAGCTATGGGCAGGGTGAGACACAGTACTTC.